The entry below gives a single T cell receptor beta chain sequence along with its context. Its antigen is currently unknown. This sample was taken from a study of beta chain features in type 1 diabetes. Study-wide results and caveats: Shortening of TCRB CDR3s, moderate but significant, appeared in all four CD4+ subsets of Type 1 diabetes patients.

The CDR3 is made up of 14 amino acids. The germline V gene has CDR1 MNHNY and CDR2 SVGAGI (reference sequence). The junction had 3 bases not matched to a gene; V was cut back by 4 bases and J by 9 bases. Isolated RNA was reverse transcribed in full, so expressed TCRB transcripts were sequenced. Some clones are missing from TCRdb's copy, which holds only in-frame ones; the method was immunoSEQ multiplex PCR. This sample has 600,000 to 700,000 clones, with around 12% found just once. The V call is TRBV6-6, the J call TRBJ1-6; 10 nucleotides agree with TRBD1. The sequencing input was naive CD4+ T cells from blood. This sequence was found in a man aged 30 to 45 with type 1 diabetes. The CDR3 region is CASSSTGGLSPLHF. The CDR3 region has the DNA TGTGCCAGCAGTTCGACAGGGGGCCTTTCACCCCTCCACTTT.